Sequencing of this T cell receptor (beta chain) was carried out in a study of blood T cell repertoires in COVID-19. Study at large: The United States, Italy and Spain provided the acute and convalescent COVID-19 samples.

The table came from immunoSEQ multiplex PCR; TCRdb's copy has only in-frame clones and leaves some out. This sample has a few hundred thousand clones, with around 89% found just once. This CDR3 comprises 16 residues. Trimming pared 1 base from V and 1 base from J, leaving 11 bases between. Germline V gene lookup returns CDR1 LGHNA and CDR2 YNFKEQ. V and J are TRBV4-2 and TRBJ2-1; no clear D. The receptor was isolated from a man aged 25 to 40 with acute or convalescent COVID-19. Sequenced sample: peripheral blood. The CDR3 DNA reads TGTGCCAGCAGCCAAGTAGGAGTATGGTCCTACAATGAGCAGTTCTTC. Translating gives CASSQVGVWSYNEQFF.